The TCR beta chain described here comes from a study of long-term antiretroviral therapy in people with HIV. A v3.0 immunoSEQ assay was performed at survey level. The table came from immunoSEQ multiplex PCR; TCRdb's copy has only in-frame clones and leaves some out. This sample yields about 16,000 clones, of which approximately 71% are seen a single time; more than 14% belongs to the top ten. This CDR3 spans 14 amino acids. Trimming cost V 6 bases and J 4 bases, with 15 bases left between them. The germline CDR1 and CDR2 sequences are MNHNS and SASEGT. This sample comprised unsorted PBMCs, obtained 1.5 years before starting antiretroviral therapy. This TCR came from a woman aged 45 to 65 with HIV. V usage is TRBV6-1 and J usage is TRBJ1-2; D gene uncertain. The CDR3 DNA sequence: TGTGCCAGCAGAATGATAGGTCACGGCTATGGCTACACCTTC. It specifies CASRMIGHGYGYTF.